These T cell receptor beta chains were read from a single sample in a study of CD8 T cells in Susac syndrome. TCRdb re-analysed the immunoSEQ multiplex PCR reads in MiXCR, keeping a single row per CDR3 protein. The data show 190,000 or so distinct CDR3 sequences, nearly 95% seen once. The sequenced sample consisted of CD4+ T cells from PBMCs. These TCRs come from a human donor with multiple sclerosis. CDR3s include the opening cysteine and the closing phenylalanine or tryptophan. Each record gives: D gene, J gene, clone size, V gene, CDR3 DNA, CDR3 protein. The D gene is left open where the match is weak. The listing skips clone size in some rows; elsewhere it reads once, few, many or a size class.

d_gene: NA
j_gene: TRBJ1-2
abundance: NA
v_gene: TRBV3-1
CDR3nt: TGTGCCAGCAGCAACGAGGGGGTCGGAAACTATGGCTACACCTTC
CDR3aa: CASSNEGVGNYGYTF

d_gene: NA
j_gene: TRBJ1-2
abundance: NA
v_gene: TRBV20-1
CDR3nt: TGCAGTGCTAGAGTGGGAGAGACCTATGGCTACACCTTC
CDR3aa: CSARVGETYGYTF

d_gene: TRBD2
j_gene: TRBJ2-3
abundance: once
v_gene: TRBV7-9
CDR3nt: TGTGCCAGCAGCTTAACTAGCGGGGCCGATACGCAGTATTTT
CDR3aa: CASSLTSGADTQYF

d_gene: TRBD1
j_gene: TRBJ2-3
abundance: NA
v_gene: TRBV11-3
CDR3nt: TGTGCCAGCAGCTTCGGACAGGGAACAGATACGCAGTATTTT
CDR3aa: CASSFGQGTDTQYF

d_gene: NA
j_gene: TRBJ1-5
abundance: NA
v_gene: TRBV24-1
CDR3nt: TGTGCCACCGCATCAACAGGGACGGGCAATCAGCCCCAGCATTTT
CDR3aa: CATASTGTGNQPQHF

d_gene: TRBD1
j_gene: TRBJ2-1
abundance: NA
v_gene: TRBV7-3
CDR3nt: TGTGCCAGCAGCTTAACGCGGGGACAGGGGGTACGCGAGCAGTTCTTC
CDR3aa: CASSLTRGQGVREQFF

d_gene: TRBD1
j_gene: TRBJ2-1
abundance: NA
v_gene: TRBV24-1
CDR3nt: TGTGCCACCGGCGGACAGGGCCGGTTCTTC
CDR3aa: CATGGQGRFF

d_gene: NA
j_gene: TRBJ2-1
abundance: NA
v_gene: TRBV14
CDR3nt: TGTGCCAGCAGCCACCTAACCGGGACTCCATCCTACAATGAGCAGTTCTTC
CDR3aa: CASSHLTGTPSYNEQFF

d_gene: NA
j_gene: TRBJ1-5
abundance: NA
v_gene: TRBV15
CDR3nt: TGTGCCACCAGCAGAGATGGTCAGGACGGGCGGCCCCAGCATTTT
CDR3aa: CATSRDGQDGRPQHF

d_gene: TRBD2
j_gene: TRBJ2-5
abundance: NA
v_gene: TRBV30
CDR3nt: TGTGCCTGGAGTGTAGGAGCGGGGGGCCGCGAGACCCAGTACTTC
CDR3aa: CAWSVGAGGRETQYF

d_gene: TRBD1
j_gene: TRBJ1-2
abundance: NA
v_gene: TRBV19
CDR3nt: TGTGCCGCCCGGGACAGAAGCCTCTATGGCTACACCTTC
CDR3aa: CAARDRSLYGYTF